The 7 T cell receptor beta chains presented below share a single source sample, sequenced in a study of cytomegalovirus exposure and HLA in healthy donors. 60 Vbeta and 13 Jbeta primers were used in PCR. The assay was immunoSEQ multiplex PCR, and TCRdb's table has in-frame clones only and misses some. The sample shows about 160,000 clones, approximately 88% of them seen only once. Material: PBMCs. The source is a man under 40 in good health and CMV-seronegative.

This chain links TRBV10-2 with TRBJ2-7; TRBD2 matches 7 bases. The V and J ends lost 2 bases and 6 bases, in that order; junction bases with no gene match: 4. The CDR3 totals 13 residues. Looked up from germline, CDR1 is WSHSY and CDR2 is SAAADI. Here the CDR3 reads CASSEGRGVEQYF. CDR3 in DNA: TGCGCCAGCAGTGAGGGGAGGGGAGTCGAGCAGTACTTC.

V usage is TRBV28 and J usage is TRBJ2-1; TRBD2 matches at 13 bases. The V segment lost 7 bases and the J segment 7 bases; nucleotides outside the gene matches: 7. Germline V gene lookup returns CDR1 MDHEN and CDR2 SYDVKM. CDR3 length: 15 amino acids. CDR3 residues: CASTLGLAGRNEQFF. Here the CDR3 DNA reads TGTGCCAGCACCCTGGGACTAGCGGGGCGAAATGAGCAGTTCTTC.

The chain couples TRBV10-3 to TRBJ1-1, with 10 bases identical to TRBD1. The CDR3 length is 11 residues. Trimming cost V 5 bases and J 13 bases; bases outside gene matches: 4. Germline V gene data show CDR1 as ENHRY and CDR2 as SYGVKD. The CDR3 sequence: CAISQGTGVFF. DNA of the CDR3: TGTGCCATCAGTCAGGGGACAGGGGTTTTCTTT.

The gene calls are TRBV2 and TRBJ1-2; no firm D call. Germline V lookup: CDR1 SNHLY, CDR2 FYNNEI. Trimming cost V 1 base and J 8 bases, with 11 bases left between them. This CDR3 is 13 amino acids long. The CDR3 sequence: CASSEVPRWGYTF. The CDR3 DNA sequence: TGTGCCAGCAGTGAAGTTCCGCGGTGGGGCTACACCTTC. The full variable domain, its missing parts supplied by reference TRBV2 and TRBJ1-2, is EPEVTQTPSHQVTQMGQEVILRCVPISNHLYFYWYRQILGQKVEFLVSFYNNEISEKSEIFDDQFSVERPDGSNFTLKIRSTKLEDSAMYFCASSEVPRWGYTFGSGTRLTVV.

The rearrangement joins TRBV6-5 to TRBJ1-1; TRBD1 matches 8 bases. This CDR3 comprises 14 residues. CDR1 is MNHEY, CDR2 SVGAGI, per germline. J was trimmed by 0 bases and V by 7 bases; bases with no gene match: 4. CDR3 residues: CASTSDRVNTEAFF. CDR3 DNA sequence: TGTGCCAGCACCTCGGACAGGGTGAACACTGAAGCTTTCTTT.

The chain joins TRBV21-1 to TRBJ2-7; TRBD1, the table's D call, was not compared with the DNA. TRBV21-1 has pseudogene status. The CDR3 covers 14 residues. In DNA, the CDR3 is TGTGCCAGCAGCAAAGTGGTAACAAACTACGAGCAGTACTTC. Protein sequence: CASSKVVTNYEQYF.

The chain recombines TRBV29-1 with TRBJ1-1; D is undetermined. Trimming pared 1 base from V and 0 bases from J, leaving 12 bases between. The germline CDR1 and CDR2 sequences are SQVTM and ANQGSEA. The CDR3 loop spans 15 amino acids. The CDR3 coding sequence is TGCAGCGTTGAAGTTTGGAGAGAAATGAACACTGAAGCTTTCTTT. Protein: CSVEVWREMNTEAFF.